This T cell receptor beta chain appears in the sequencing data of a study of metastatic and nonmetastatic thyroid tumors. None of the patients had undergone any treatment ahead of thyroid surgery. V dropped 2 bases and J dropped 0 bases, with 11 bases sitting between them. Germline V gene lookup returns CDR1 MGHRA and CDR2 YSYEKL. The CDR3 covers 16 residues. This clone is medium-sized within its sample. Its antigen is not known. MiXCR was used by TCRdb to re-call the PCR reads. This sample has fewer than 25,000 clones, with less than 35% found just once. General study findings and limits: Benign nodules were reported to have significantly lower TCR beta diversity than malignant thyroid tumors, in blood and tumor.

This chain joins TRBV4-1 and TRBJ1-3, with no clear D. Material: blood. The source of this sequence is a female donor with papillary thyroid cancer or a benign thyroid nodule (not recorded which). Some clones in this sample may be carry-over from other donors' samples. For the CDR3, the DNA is TGCGCCAGCAGCCAACCCTTGACGGACTCTGGAAACACCATATATTTT. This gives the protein CASSQPLTDSGNTIYF.